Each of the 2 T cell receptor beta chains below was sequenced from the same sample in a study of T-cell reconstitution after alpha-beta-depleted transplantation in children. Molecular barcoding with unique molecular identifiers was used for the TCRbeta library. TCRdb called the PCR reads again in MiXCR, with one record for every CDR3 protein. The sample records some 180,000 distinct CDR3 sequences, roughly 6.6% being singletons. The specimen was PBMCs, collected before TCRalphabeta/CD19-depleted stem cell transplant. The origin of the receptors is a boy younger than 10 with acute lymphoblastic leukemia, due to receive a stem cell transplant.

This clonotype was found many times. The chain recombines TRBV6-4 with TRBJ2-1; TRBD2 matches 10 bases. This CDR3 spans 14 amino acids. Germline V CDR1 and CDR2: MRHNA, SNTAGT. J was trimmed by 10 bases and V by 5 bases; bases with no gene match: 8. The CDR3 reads CASSPERGGGEQFF. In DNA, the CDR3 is TGTGCCAGCAGTCCGGAGCGGGGGGGCGGGGAGCAGTTCTTC.

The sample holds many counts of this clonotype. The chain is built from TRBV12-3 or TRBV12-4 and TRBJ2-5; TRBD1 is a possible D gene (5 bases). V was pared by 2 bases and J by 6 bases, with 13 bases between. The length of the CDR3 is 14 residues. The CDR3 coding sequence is TGTGCCAGCAGTTTATCGGGCACAGGCCAGACCCAGTACTTC. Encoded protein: CASSLSGTGQTQYF.